The 14 T cell receptor beta chains below were found in one sample sequenced in a study of cytomegalovirus exposure and HLA in healthy donors. 13 Jbeta primers and 60 Vbeta primers were used for the PCR. TCRdb's copy holds only in-frame clones and misses some; the assay was immunoSEQ multiplex PCR. The table shows over 150,000 clones, with about 79% occurring only once. The sequencing input was PBMCs. These receptors all stem from a boy aged 2 to 10 in good health and CMV-seronegative.

V is TRBV10-3 and J is TRBJ2-7; TRBD1 matches 10 bases. The CDR3 is made up of 13 amino acids. J was trimmed by 6 bases and V by 4 bases; bases with no gene match: 3. Germline V lookup: CDR1 ENHRY, CDR2 SYGVKD. Written as DNA, the CDR3 is TGTGCCATCAGTGGACAGGGGGCCGGCGAGCAGTACTTC. Residues: CAISGQGAGEQYF.

This chain joins TRBV30 and TRBJ2-3, with D tentatively TRBD2 (6 bases). V dropped 4 bases and J dropped 3 bases, with 11 bases sitting between them. Germline CDR1 GTSNPN, CDR2 SVGIG (reference sequence). This CDR3 comprises 13 residues. The CDR3 loop is CAWTVGTTDTQYF. The CDR3 DNA reads TGTGCCTGGACGGTGGGGACTACAGATACGCAGTATTTT. Combining the CDR3 with reference TRBV30 and TRBJ2-3 gives the whole variable domain SQTIHQWPATLVQPVGSPLSLECTVEGTSNPNLYWYRQAAGRGLQLLFYSVGIGQISSEVPQNLSASRPQDRQFILSSKKLLLSDSGFYLCAWTVGTTDTQYFGPGTRLTVL.

The genes are TRBV4-3 and TRBJ2-5; 13 positions match TRBD2. The end of the DNA fits TRBJ2-7 better, so the J call may be wrong. The CDR3 covers 15 residues. CDR1 LGHNA and CDR2 YSLEER come from the germline V gene. For the CDR3, the DNA is TGCGCCAGCAGACCCGGACTAGCGGGGGCCTACGAGCAGTACTTC. This sequence encodes CASRPGLAGAYEQYF.

This sequence joins TRBV13 and TRBJ1-2, with a tentative D call TRBD1 (5 bases). Trimming shortened V by 0 bases and J by 8 bases, and 16 bases separated the two germline ends. This CDR3 has 15 amino acids. Germline V gene sequence: CDR1 PRHDT, CDR2 FYEKMQ (reference sequence). CDR3 protein: CASSLGKGGVRGYTF. CDR3 nucleotide sequence: TGTGCCAGCAGCTTAGGCAAGGGAGGGGTGCGAGGCTACACCTTC.

The V gene is TRBV2, the J gene TRBJ2-7, with 9 positions matching TRBD1. This CDR3 is built from 18 residues. The germline V gene has CDR1 SNHLY and CDR2 FYNNEI. Losses at the gene ends were 3 bases for V and 4 bases for J; bases not matched to a gene: 16. CDR3 loop: CASSDRQGGRTRGYEQYF. CDR3 sequence (DNA): TGTGCCAGCAGTGACCGACAGGGGGGCAGGACTAGGGGGTACGAGCAGTACTTC.

This chain joins TRBV10-3 and TRBJ2-5; maybe TRBD1 (6 bases). Trimming pared 3 bases from V and 7 bases from J, leaving 12 bases between. The CDR3 is made up of 13 amino acids. Germline values: CDR1 ENHRY, CDR2 SYGVKD. CDR3 DNA sequence: TGTGCCATCAGTGAAACAGGGTATTCGACCCAGTACTTC. It codes for CAISETGYSTQYF.

V gene TRBV7-9 combines with J gene TRBJ1-1; 8 nucleotides line up with TRBD1. Trimming took 4 bases from V and 5 from J; bases not matched to a gene: 9. This CDR3 spans 15 amino acids. Germline-derived CDR1 and CDR2 are SEHNR and FQNEAQ (reference sequence). CDR3 nucleotide sequence: TGTGCCAGCAGCTCTACGGTGACAGGGGAAACTGAAGCTTTCTTT. Amino acid sequence: CASSSTVTGETEAFF.

This chain links TRBV10-3 with TRBJ1-5, with 7 bases lining up with TRBD1. CDR1 and CDR2 (germline): ENHRY, SYGVKD. CDR3 length equals 17 residues. V was clipped by 8 bases and J by 0 bases; unmatched bases: 13. The CDR3 DNA reads as TGTGCCATCCCTGACAGGGTTTGGACCCATAGCAATCAGCCCCAGCATTTT. This encodes CAIPDRVWTHSNQPQHF.

This chain connects TRBV11-2 to TRBJ2-1; TRBD2 agrees at 7 bases. Germline V gives CDR1 SGHAT, CDR2 FQNNGV. With V trimmed by 6 bases and J by 5 bases, 13 bases remained unmatched. The CDR3 consists of 16 residues. The CDR3 DNA sequence: TGTGCCAGCAGGATAGGGCGGGACTACCTTCACAATGAGCAGTTCTTC. It yields the protein CASRIGRDYLHNEQFF.

J is TRBJ2-2 and V is TRBV9; D might be TRBD1 (5 bases). V was clipped by 0 bases and J by 4 bases, with 16 bases between them. The CDR3 is 17 residues long. Germline CDR1 is SGDLS and CDR2 is YYNGEE. CDR3 region: CASSVAYGQGSTGELFF. CDR3 coding DNA: TGTGCCAGCAGCGTAGCTTACGGGCAGGGCAGCACCGGGGAGCTGTTTTTT.

This clone came up once. The J gene is TRBJ2-2, the V gene TRBV7-6, with 11 bases that match TRBD1. The V and J ends lost 5 bases and 6 bases, in that order; junction bases with no gene match: 8. CDR3 length equals 16 residues. Germline assignment: CDR1 SGHVS and CDR2 FNYEAQ. Written as DNA, the CDR3 is TGTGCCAGCAGCACGTACCGGGACAGGGGGGCCGGGGAGCTGTTTTTT. This codes for CASSTYRDRGAGELFF.

The J gene is TRBJ1-5, the V gene TRBV6-1; D remains ambiguous. The CDR3 is 12 residues long. V was trimmed by 5 bases and J by 6 bases, leaving 8 bases between them. Germline CDR1 is MNHNS and CDR2 is SASEGT. The CDR3 region is CASSRSGQPQHF. The CDR3 DNA reads as TGTGCCAGCAGTCGGAGCGGTCAGCCCCAGCATTTT.

The chain carries TRBV5-1 and TRBJ2-1; TRBD2 aligns across 16 bases. This CDR3 comprises 21 residues. The germline gives CDR1 SGHRS, CDR2 YFSETQ. V lost 3 bases to trimming and J lost 7 bases; unmatched junction nucleotides: 19. The DNA of the CDR3 is TGCGCCAGCAGCTGGCCCCCGGGACTAGCGGGGGGGCCTGGGGTTATGAATGAGCAGTTCTTC. It specifies CASSWPPGLAGGPGVMNEQFF.

The rearrangement links TRBV6-1 to TRBJ1-1; the D is unclear. From germline, CDR1 is MNHNS and CDR2 SASEGT. The CDR3 length is 15 residues. Trimming removed 4 bases from V and 0 bases from J, with 12 bases in between. The CDR3 nucleotides are TGTGCCAGCAGTGGACTAACCTTAATGAACACTGAAGCTTTCTTT. This translates into CASSGLTLMNTEAFF.